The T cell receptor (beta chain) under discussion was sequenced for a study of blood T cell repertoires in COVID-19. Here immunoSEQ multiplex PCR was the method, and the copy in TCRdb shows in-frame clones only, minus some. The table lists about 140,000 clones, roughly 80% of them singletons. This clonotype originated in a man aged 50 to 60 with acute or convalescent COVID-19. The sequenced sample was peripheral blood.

The CDR3 coding sequence is TGTGCCACCACAACGGGAGGGGACACTGAAGCTTTCTTT. Translation: CATTTGGDTEAFF. This rearrangement joins TRBV12-3 or TRBV12-4 to TRBJ1-1, with D possibly being TRBD1 (5 bases). Trimming shortened V by 10 bases and J by 3 bases, and 15 bases separated the two germline ends. This CDR3 comprises 13 residues.